Given below is one T cell receptor beta chain in context. Its antigen is as yet unknown. This entry is derived from a study of T cell responses to AZD1222 COVID-19 vaccine. Notes on the study in general: Spike-specific TCR breadth and depth both grew after two AZD1222 doses. Epitopes outside B.1.351 and B.1.1.7 mutated regions reportedly drew nearly half of spike TCRs. Repertoire sampling was restricted to post-peak T cell response timepoints.

Profiled with immunoSEQ multiplex PCR; TCRdb holds only in-frame clones, not every one. The sample includes 150,000 to 200,000 clones, 90% of them seen just once. The sequencing here drew on peripheral blood, taken 28 days after the second AZD1222 dose. The sequence derives from an adult who received the AZD1222 COVID-19 vaccine.

The CDR3 DNA reads TGTGCCTGGAGTGTAGGTCCCGGCGGGGGGGCGTTCGGGGAGCTGTTTTTT. This gives the protein CAWSVGPGGGAFGELFF. The rearrangement joins TRBV30 to TRBJ2-2, with 9 bases fitting TRBD2. Looked up from germline, CDR1 is GTSNPN and CDR2 is SVGIG (reference sequence). V gave up 0 bases and J gave up 7 bases; unmatched junction bases: 12. The CDR3 has 17 amino acids. The whole variable domain, remainder taken from reference TRBV30 and TRBJ2-2, is SQTIHQWPATLVQPVGSPLSLECTVEGTSNPNLYWYRQAAGRGLQLLFYSVGIGQISSEVPQNLSASRPQDRQFILSSKKLLLSDSGFYLCAWSVGPGGGAFGELFFGEGSRLTVL.